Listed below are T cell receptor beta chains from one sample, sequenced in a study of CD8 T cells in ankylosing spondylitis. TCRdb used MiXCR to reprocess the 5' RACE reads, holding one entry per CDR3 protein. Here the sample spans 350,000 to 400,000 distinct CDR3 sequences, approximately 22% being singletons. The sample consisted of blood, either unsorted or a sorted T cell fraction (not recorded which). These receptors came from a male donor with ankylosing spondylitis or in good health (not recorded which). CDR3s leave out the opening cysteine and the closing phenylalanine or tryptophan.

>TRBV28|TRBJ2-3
ASSFAGSDTQY
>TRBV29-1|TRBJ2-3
SVHPGATDTQY
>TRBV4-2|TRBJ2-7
ASSQDPGGRYEQY
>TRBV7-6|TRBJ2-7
ASSPEGTPFYEQY
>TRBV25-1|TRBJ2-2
ASSEYRGYDTGELF
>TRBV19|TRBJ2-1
ASSINTILAMSEQF
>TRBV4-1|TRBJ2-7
ASSHTSGTSYEQY
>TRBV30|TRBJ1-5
AWSVDADAGQPQH
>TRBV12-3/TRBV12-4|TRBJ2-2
ASRGLATTGELF
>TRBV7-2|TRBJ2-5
ASSLASGGTQY
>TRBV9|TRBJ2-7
ASSLGSFGEQY
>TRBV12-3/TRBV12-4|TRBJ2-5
ASSLAGQRGTQY
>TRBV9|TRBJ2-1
ASSVGQGGEQF
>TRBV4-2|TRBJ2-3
ASSPGPSGGRADTQY
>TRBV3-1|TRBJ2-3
ASKTGTSKDTQY
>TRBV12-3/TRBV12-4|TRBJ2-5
ASAGVGPETQY